The next 30 T cell receptor beta chains were all read from a single sample in a study of cytomegalovirus exposure and HLA in healthy donors. 60 Vbeta and 13 Jbeta primers were used in PCR. Assay used: immunoSEQ multiplex PCR; TCRdb lists only in-frame clones, some missing. In the table there are some 250,000 clones, about 81% of which are singletons. Sequencing used PBMCs. The origin of the receptors is a woman aged 40-49 years in good health and CMV-seropositive.

The V gene is TRBV6-5, the J gene TRBJ1-1; no definite D call. The CDR3 spans 15 residues. The germline V gene has CDR1 MNHEY and CDR2 SVGAGI. V was cut by 0 bases and J by 1 base, with 9 bases left in between. CDR3 DNA: TGTGCCAGCAGTTACTCGTTGTCACAGAACACTGAAGCTTTCTTT. This encodes CASSYSLSQNTEAFF.

The rearrangement uses TRBV18 and TRBJ1-1, with TRBD1 matching 9 bases. Germline lookup yields CDR1 KGHSH and CDR2 LQKENI. V lost 4 bases to trimming and J lost 1 base; unmatched junction nucleotides: 4. This CDR3 has 15 residues. The CDR3 sequence is CASSLDRGANTEAFF. In DNA, the CDR3 is TGTGCCAGCTCACTCGACAGGGGGGCGAACACTGAAGCTTTCTTT.

V and J are TRBV14 and TRBJ2-2; D is unclear. CDR1 SGHDN and CDR2 FVKESK come from the germline V gene. Trimming left V 0 bases short and J 6 bases short, with 8 bases between. The CDR3 is 14 residues long. The CDR3 DNA reads TGTGCCAGCAGCCAAGATCAAGCGTCCGGGGAGCTGTTTTTT. Translation: CASSQDQASGELFF. Filled out from reference TRBV14 and TRBJ2-2, the complete variable domain reads EAGVTQFPSHSVIEKGQTVTLRCDPISGHDNLYWYRRVMGKEIKFLLHFVKESKQDESGMPNNRFLAERTGGTYSTLKVQPAELEDSGVYFCASSQDQASGELFFGEGSRLTVL.

The J gene is TRBJ1-2, the V gene TRBV6-6, with 10 bases lining up with TRBD1. CDR3 length equals 14 residues. V shed 5 bases and J 7 bases; nucleotides not matched to a gene: 7. Germline V lookup: CDR1 MNHNY, CDR2 SVGAGI (reference sequence). In DNA, the CDR3 is TGTGCCAGCAGTGTAGGACAGGGGGGGTTTGGCTACACCTTC. Its translation is CASSVGQGGFGYTF.

The chain uses TRBV13 and TRBJ1-5, with D maybe TRBD1 (6 bases). The V and J ends lost 5 bases and 9 bases respectively, with 11 bases between them. CDR1 PRHDT and CDR2 FYEKMQ come from the germline V gene (reference sequence). The CDR3 spans 12 residues. CDR3 residues: CASSMSTGPQHF. The CDR3 DNA is TGTGCCAGCAGCATGTCGACAGGGCCCCAGCATTTT.

The gene calls are TRBV21-1 and TRBJ1-1; the D call of TRBD1 is as the table states it, not checked on the DNA. TRBV21-1 is listed as a pseudogene. The CDR3 length is 16 residues. The CDR3 DNA is TGTGCCAGCAGCGAAGACCCCTGTACAGGGAACACTGAAGCTTTCTTT. Translating it yields CASSEDPCTGNTEAFF.

The chain carries TRBV2 and TRBJ2-7, with 12 bases fitting TRBD2. With V trimmed by 6 bases and J by 4 bases, 4 bases remained unmatched. The CDR3 is made up of 14 amino acids. Per the germline V gene, CDR1 is SNHLY and CDR2 is FYNNEI. CDR3 amino acids: CASRRLAGEYEQYF. As DNA, the CDR3 is TGTGCCAGCAGAAGACTAGCGGGAGAATACGAGCAGTACTTC.

The V gene is TRBV19, the J gene TRBJ2-2; tentative D call: TRBD2 (6 bases). Trimming pared 5 bases from V and 4 bases from J, leaving 17 bases between. Germline V gene data show CDR1 as LNHDA and CDR2 as SQIVND (reference sequence). This CDR3 spans 16 amino acids. This CDR3 is CASSSRQRASTGELFF. Written as DNA, the CDR3 is TGTGCCAGTAGTTCGAGGCAGCGGGCGAGCACCGGGGAGCTGTTTTTT.

J is TRBJ2-4 and V is TRBV6-5, with 12 bases lining up with TRBD2. This CDR3 has 13 amino acids. Looked up from germline, CDR1 is MNHEY and CDR2 is SVGAGI. J was trimmed by 8 bases and V by 8 bases; bases with no gene match: 4. The CDR3 loop is CASRTSGTDIQYF. CDR3 coding DNA: TGTGCCAGCCGGACTAGCGGGACTGACATTCAGTACTTC.

This rearrangement joins TRBV23-1 to TRBJ2-5; no reliable D call. TRBV23-1 is identified as an open reading frame with a role that is uncertain. This CDR3 is built from 14 residues. Trimming left V 0 bases short and J 3 bases short, with 8 bases between. CDR3 loop: CASSQSASEETQYF. CDR3 bases: TGCGCCAGCAGTCAATCTGCGTCCGAAGAGACCCAGTACTTC.

The V gene is TRBV5-1, the J gene TRBJ2-5, with 9 nucleotides matching TRBD2. CDR1 is SGHRS and CDR2 is YFSETQ in the germline V gene. The CDR3 covers 15 residues. Trimming removed 0 bases from V and 2 bases from J; junction bases left unmatched: 2. The CDR3 protein is CASSLVSGSQETQYF. DNA of the CDR3: TGCGCCAGCAGCTTGGTTAGCGGGAGTCAAGAGACCCAGTACTTC.

The gene calls are TRBV7-9 and TRBJ1-6; 8 nucleotides agree with TRBD1. V was pared by 5 bases and J by 7 bases, with 13 bases of the junction left unmatched. The CDR3 extends over 17 amino acids. CDR1 SEHNR and CDR2 FQNEAQ come from the germline V gene (reference sequence). CDR3 loop: CASSAAGTGVSNSPLHF. CDR3 nucleotide sequence: TGTGCCAGCAGCGCAGCCGGGACAGGAGTCTCCAATTCACCCCTCCACTTT.

The CDR3 nucleotides read TGCGCCAGCAGTTTCCAGGGGAGCACTGAAGCTTTCTTT. This translates into CASSFQGSTEAFF. The chain recombines TRBV5-1 with TRBJ1-1; D possibly corresponds to TRBD1 (6 bases). CDR1 and CDR2 from the germline V gene are SGHRS and YFSETQ. Deletions cut 5 bases from V and 4 bases from J, with 12 bases between. The CDR3 contains 13 residues.

This chain's CDR3 is CAISEWERGPTKYNEQFF. CDR3 coding DNA: TGTGCCATCAGTGAGTGGGAGAGGGGGCCAACAAAATACAATGAGCAGTTCTTC. J is TRBJ2-1 and V is TRBV10-3, with 7 bases matching TRBD1. The CDR3 extends over 18 amino acids. Germline CDR1 and CDR2: ENHRY and SYGVKD. V shed 1 base and J 4 bases; nucleotides not matched to a gene: 13.

This rearrangement joins TRBV4-1 to TRBJ1-1; no clear D. This CDR3 has 16 residues. CDR1 and CDR2 from the germline V gene are MGHRA and YSYEKL. The V and J ends lost 0 bases and 2 bases respectively, with 13 bases between them. The CDR3 here is CASSQEIGGPNTEAFF. The CDR3 DNA reads as TGCGCCAGCAGCCAAGAAATTGGAGGCCCCAACACTGAAGCTTTCTTT.

This rearrangement joins TRBV4-1 to TRBJ1-4; 7 bases align to TRBD1. In germline, CDR1 is MGHRA, CDR2 YSYEKL. The V gene end was trimmed by 0 bases and the J gene end by 5 bases; junction bases not matched to a gene: 3. CDR3 size: 15 residues. CDR3 sequence: CASSQDRGRNEKLFF. The DNA for the CDR3 is TGCGCCAGCAGCCAAGACAGGGGGAGGAATGAAAAACTGTTTTTT.

The rearrangement uses TRBV5-1 and TRBJ2-7; D is possibly TRBD2 (5 bases). The germline gives CDR1 SGHRS, CDR2 YFSETQ. This CDR3 is 13 amino acids long. V lost 2 bases, J lost 2 bases, and 8 bases lay in between. CDR3 region: CASSFGETYEQYF. CDR3 nucleotide sequence: TGCGCCAGCAGCTTCGGGGAAACCTACGAGCAGTACTTC.

V and J are TRBV7-6 and TRBJ2-3; no clear D gene. V was clipped by 1 base and J by 3 bases, with 5 bases between them. Germline-derived CDR1 and CDR2 are SGHVS and FNYEAQ. The CDR3 runs to 13 residues. For the CDR3, the DNA is TGTGCCAGCAGCTTAGTCAGGACAGATACGCAGTATTTT. Its translation is CASSLVRTDTQYF.

The gene calls are TRBV28 and TRBJ1-1, with 9 positions matching TRBD1. Losses at the gene ends were 6 bases for V and 8 bases for J; bases not matched to a gene: 7. Germline V gene data show CDR1 as MDHEN and CDR2 as SYDVKM. The CDR3 loop spans 13 amino acids. The CDR3 sequence: CASSLGTGWEAFF. In DNA, the CDR3 is TGTGCCAGCAGCCTCGGGACAGGGTGGGAAGCTTTCTTT. The whole variable domain, remainder taken from reference TRBV28 and TRBJ1-1, is DVKVTQSSRYLVKRTGEKVFLECVQDMDHENMFWYRQDPGLGLRLIYFSYDVKMKEKGDIPEGYSVSREKKERFSLILESASTNQTSMYLCASSLGTGWEAFFGQGTRLTVV.

Concerning this clone itself: Other DNA sequences within the sample encode an identical CDR3. The J gene is TRBJ2-5, the V gene TRBV9; no clear D gene. CDR1 and CDR2 (germline): SGDLS, YYNGEE. The V and J ends lost 0 bases and 0 bases respectively, with 6 bases between them. The CDR3 covers 14 residues. The CDR3 DNA sequence: TGTGCCAGCAGCGTAGGATCGGACCAAGAGACCCAGTACTTC. Amino acid sequence: CASSVGSDQETQYF. Variable domain in full (rest from reference TRBV9 and TRBJ2-5): DSGVTQTPKHLITATGQRVTLRCSPRSGDLSVYWYQQSLDQGLQFLIQYYNGEERAKGNILERFSAQQFPDLHSELNLSSLELGDSALYFCASSVGSDQETQYFGPGTRLLVL.

V usage is TRBV6-5 and J usage is TRBJ2-5; 10 bases map to TRBD1. The tail of the sequence fits TRBJ2-7 better, so the J call may be wrong. This CDR3 has 16 residues. The germline V gene encodes CDR1 MNHEY and CDR2 SVGAGI. CDR3 sequence: CASSYSTDRGTYEQYF. CDR3 bases: TGTGCCAGCAGTTACTCGACGGACAGGGGGACCTACGAGCAGTACTTC.

This chain links TRBV5-6 with TRBJ2-1; 7 nucleotides align to TRBD2. The CDR3 is 17 residues long. The germline gives CDR1 SGHDT, CDR2 YYEEEE. J was trimmed by 8 bases and V by 3 bases; bases with no gene match: 17. The CDR3 DNA follows: TGTGCCAGCAGCTCTTCCCCCTGGCGGGAGTATATTGATGAGCAGTTCTTC. Protein sequence: CASSSSPWREYIDEQFF. Complete variable domain (other parts from reference TRBV5-6 and TRBJ2-1): DAGVTQSPTHLIKTRGQQVTLRCSPKSGHDTVSWYQQALGQGPQFIFQYYEEEERQRGNFPDRFSGHQFPNYSSELNVNALLLGDSALYLCASSSSPWREYIDEQFFGPGTRLTVL.

This chain joins TRBV7-2 and TRBJ2-2; no clear D gene. CDR1 and CDR2 (germline): SGHTA, FQGNSA. The ends were cut back, 3 bases at V and 6 bases at J, with 5 bases in the middle. CDR3 length: 12 amino acids. As DNA, the CDR3 is TGTGCCAGCAGCTTCCCCGCCGGGGAGCTGTTTTTT. Translating it yields CASSFPAGELFF.

The CDR3 DNA reads TGTGCCAGCAGTTTATCTCAGGGACAAGATACGCAGTATTTT. Translating gives CASSLSQGQDTQYF. The chain recombines TRBV27 with TRBJ2-3; D is perhaps TRBD1 (6 bases). Trimming stripped 0 bases from V and 5 bases from J, with 9 bases between. Germline V gene data show CDR1 as MNHEY and CDR2 as SMNVEV (reference sequence). This CDR3 has 14 residues.

The V call is TRBV10-3, the J call TRBJ2-7; the match to TRBD1 covers 9 bases. The V gene end was trimmed by 9 bases and the J gene end by 3 bases; junction bases not matched to a gene: 6. The CDR3 runs to 13 residues. The germline CDR1 and CDR2 sequences are ENHRY and SYGVKD. CDR3 DNA sequence: TGTGCCATTTACGACAGGGGGAACTACGAGCAGTACTTC. It encodes CAIYDRGNYEQYF.

V gene TRBV9 combines with J gene TRBJ2-4; 9 nucleotides align to TRBD1. With 4 bases clipped from V and 6 bases from J, the junction kept 5 bases outside the gene matches. This CDR3 is built from 14 residues. CDR1 is SGDLS, CDR2 YYNGEE, per germline. Written as DNA, the CDR3 is TGTGCCAGCAGCTTAGGGACAGGGACAAACATTCAGTACTTC. Translation gives CASSLGTGTNIQYF. Drawing the rest from reference TRBV9 and TRBJ2-4, the complete variable domain is DSGVTQTPKHLITATGQRVTLRCSPRSGDLSVYWYQQSLDQGLQFLIQYYNGEERAKGNILERFSAQQFPDLHSELNLSSLELGDSALYFCASSLGTGTNIQYFGAGTRLSVL.

This chain joins TRBV10-1 and TRBJ2-1; the D is unclear. V lost 3 bases and J lost 6, with 6 bases in between. This CDR3 has 12 amino acids. CDR1 is WNHNN, CDR2 SYGVQD, per germline (reference sequence). The CDR3 sequence is CASSDPGNEQFF. CDR3 coding DNA: TGCGCCAGCAGTGACCCGGGCAATGAGCAGTTCTTC.

The chain links TRBV20-1 to TRBJ1-2; D not certain. The CDR3 runs to 11 residues. Germline values: CDR1 DFQATT, CDR2 SNEGSKA (reference sequence). The V end was cut by 3 bases, the J end by 11 bases, with 13 bases between. In DNA form, the CDR3 reads TGCAGTGCTAGCCCTTCCGATGAGTACACCTTC. This sequence encodes CSASPSDEYTF.

There are a few counts of this clone. The rearrangement joins TRBV9 to TRBJ2-1; D perhaps matches TRBD2 (7 bases). The CDR3 is 15 amino acids. CDR1 SGDLS and CDR2 YYNGEE come from the germline V gene. V was trimmed by 4 bases and J by 5 bases, leaving 16 bases between them. The DNA for the CDR3 is TGTGCCAGCAGCCCCGAACCGCGGGGGCACAATGAGCAGTTCTTC. Translated, it gives CASSPEPRGHNEQFF. The full variable domain, with the rest looked up from reference TRBV9 and TRBJ2-1, is DSGVTQTPKHLITATGQRVTLRCSPRSGDLSVYWYQQSLDQGLQFLIQYYNGEERAKGNILERFSAQQFPDLHSELNLSSLELGDSALYFCASSPEPRGHNEQFFGPGTRLTVL.

This chain connects TRBV2 to TRBJ1-5, with TRBD1 matching over 8 bases. Trimming removed 4 bases from V and 4 bases from J; junction bases left unmatched: 6. CDR1 and CDR2 (germline): SNHLY, FYNNEI. CDR3 length equals 15 residues. This chain's CDR3 is CASSALDRVNQPQHF. The CDR3 DNA sequence: TGTGCCAGCAGTGCCCTGGACAGGGTGAATCAGCCCCAGCATTTT.